Listed here is a single TCR beta chain. Many counts were recorded for this clonotype. Its antigen remains undetermined. Base qualities are missing; no much larger clone stands one base away. For repertoire sequencing, the TCR beta CDR3 regions were amplified from RNA transcripts. A first-round RT-PCR used HTBI primers with the Qiagen OneStep RT-PCR kit, followed by a second-round multiplex PCR, size selection and purification. Libraries were sequenced paired-end with 100 bp reads on an Illumina HiSeq2000. The authors' analysis ran thus. SOAPnuke was used for read processing, and reads with adapters, uncalled bases, a mean Phred below 15, or no exact constant-primer or identifier match were discarded. High-quality paired reads were merged with COPE v1.2.5. Each unique nucleotide sequence was treated as a clonotype, and MiTCR v1.1 was used to align the clonotypes to the IMGT TRB V, D and J references. Only V-J combinations with frequency above 0.0001 were analysed, covering about 99% of repertoires. For each V-J combination, a TCR clonal expansion and chaos score was defined as the ratio of F50 clonal expansion to chaos observed in the TCRdist matrix. Welch's t-statistics and random forest were used to reduce features to more than ten V-J combinations, which were fed into a naive Bayes classifier. Thyroid-blood repertoire similarity was quantified with the Morisita-Horn index. TCRdb reran the public reads through fastp at Q25 and MiXCR, keeping productive beta chains. Every entry covers one CDR3 protein and lists the most common genes and DNA from its rows. In this record, the V and J calls reflect TCRdb's handling and not the investigators' own analysis. The sample yields about 480,000 distinct CDR3 sequences; roughly 14% were counted once. The biggest ten clones account for about a tenth of the sample.

The ophthalmopathy patients had moderately to severely active disease, with a Clinical Activity Score of 3 or higher, a NOSPECS grade of 4 or higher, and a disease duration of less than 3 months. Patients with other autoimmune diseases, uncontrolled infections, pregnancy or lactation were excluded from the study. Clinical symptoms, serum thyroxine, TRAb, thyroid ultrasound and orbital computed tomography formed the basis of the diagnosis. Ficoll-Paque density gradient centrifugation was used to isolate PBMCs from 10 ml of fresh peripheral blood. Total RNA was extracted using Trizol reagent, and RNA quality was checked on an Agilent 2100 Bioanalyzer. This entry belongs to a study of Graves' ophthalmopathy and Graves' hyperthyroidism (dated by TCRdb to the late 2010s). Regarding the complete study: Peripheral blood was collected at initial diagnosis, prior to any treatment. A discovery set of more than 90 patients (43 ophthalmopathy, 55 to 65 stable hyperthyroidism) was enrolled to explore V-J signatures distinguishing ophthalmopathy from hyperthyroidism. In about 6 hyperthyroidism patients, the T-cell repertoire of thyroid tissue was compared with the T-cell repertoire of blood. The independent validation cohort included around 19 hyperthyroidism patients plus 17 patients who later progressed from hyperthyroidism to ophthalmopathy. In total, 135 blood samples were TCR-sequenced: some 40 ophthalmopathy, some 72 hyperthyroidism and some 17 hyperthyroidism-to-ophthalmopathy patients. After sampling, hyperthyroidism patients received methimazole starting at 30 mg daily, and ophthalmopathy patients received high-dose intravenous methylprednisolone. To tell Graves' ophthalmopathy apart from Graves' hyperthyroidism, and to predict which patients would progress to ophthalmopathy, the study relied on TCR beta repertoire signatures. For training and testing, the 100 or so patients in the discovery cohort were randomly divided in a 7:3 ratio.

The V and J ends are trimmed by 0 bases and 13 bases, leaving 13 bases between them. Based on the germline V gene (reference sequence), the CDR1 and CDR2 sequences are LNHNV and YYDKDF. The CDR3 starts with the cysteine, ends with the phenylalanine, and has 14 residues. The DNA shown is the 42-base CDR3, in frame from base 1. The paper as a whole reports these results and caveats: In validation, the model predicted ophthalmopathy progression with nearly 71% sensitivity and about 73% specificity; 12 predicted patients were CT-confirmed with GO in a median of about 6.1 months. Among expanded thyroid clonotypes with frequency above 0.001, most also showed up in blood, which suggests that blood repertoires may reflect the thyroid immune response. No statistical method was used to set the sample size in advance, and the investigators knew which group each participant was assigned to. In cross-validation, the 13-signature model distinguished ophthalmopathy from stable hyperthyroidism with around 90% sensitivity and approximately 81% specificity, while in the test set the corresponding values were approximately 79% and 70%.

The sample taken for sequencing was blood. The receptor's source is a woman aged 25 to 39 with Graves' ophthalmopathy. Donor details come from another sample of the same person, matched by shared clones. Rearrangement joined TRBV15 to TRBJ2-6; a tentative D match to TRBD1 spans 5 bases. CDR3 loop: CATSRDLESGVLTF. The nucleotide sequence reads TGTGCCACCAGCAGAGATCTTGAGTCAGGGGTCCTGACTTTC.